A single sample gave rise to the 27 T cell receptor beta chains below, sequenced in a study of cytomegalovirus exposure and HLA in healthy donors. PCR primers comprised 60 Vbeta and 13 Jbeta primers. Profiled with immunoSEQ multiplex PCR; TCRdb holds only in-frame clones, not every one. The sample yields around 180,000 clones, less than 85% seen once. Sequenced material: PBMCs. The receptors stem from a man between 18 and 29 years old in good health and CMV-seronegative.

This sequence joins TRBV5-1 and TRBJ2-1; the D gene is possibly TRBD2 (5 bases). CDR1 is SGHRS and CDR2 is YFSETQ in the germline V gene. The CDR3 covers 15 residues. With 6 bases removed from V and 8 bases from J, the gap between germline ends came to 21 bases. The CDR3 coding sequence is TGCGCCAGCACCCCCTCCGTAGGTGGGAGCCATGAGCAGTTCTTC. Amino acid sequence: CASTPSVGGSHEQFF. Based on the CDR3 plus reference TRBV5-1 and TRBJ2-1, the full variable domain is KAGVTQTPRYLIKTRGQQVTLSCSPISGHRSVSWYQQTPGQGLQFLFEYFSETQRNKGNFPGRFSGRQFSNSRSEMNVSTLELGDSALYLCASTPSVGGSHEQFFGPGTRLTVL.

This chain joins TRBV13 and TRBJ1-5, with D hard to call. Looked up from germline, CDR1 is PRHDT and CDR2 is FYEKMQ (reference sequence). This CDR3 has 13 residues. V dropped 0 bases and J dropped 10 bases, with 10 bases sitting between them. The CDR3 sequence: CASSLGTGGPQHF. The CDR3 coding sequence is TGTGCCAGCAGCTTAGGGACCGGAGGACCCCAGCATTTT.

This chain joins TRBV19 and TRBJ2-7; 9 bases fit TRBD1. CDR3 length: 13 amino acids. Germline lookup yields CDR1 LNHDA and CDR2 SQIVND (reference sequence). Trimming took 8 bases from V and 6 from J; bases not matched to a gene: 8. The CDR3 sequence is CASSGTGIGEQYF. CDR3 DNA: TGTGCCAGTTCCGGGACAGGGATCGGCGAGCAGTACTTC.

The chain recombines TRBV4-1 with TRBJ1-1; TRBD1 agrees at 7 bases. The length of the CDR3 is 15 residues. Unmatched junction bases numbered 2, after V lost 0 bases and J lost 1 base. The germline CDR1 and CDR2 sequences are MGHRA and YSYEKL. CDR3 nucleotides: TGCGCCAGCAGCCAAGATGGGACAGCGAACACTGAAGCTTTCTTT. It yields the protein CASSQDGTANTEAFF.

V is TRBV12-5 and J is TRBJ1-2; TRBD1 is a possible D gene (5 bases). Germline V lookup: CDR1 LGHNT, CDR2 FRNRAP. Between the trimmed V and J ends, which lost 3 bases and 4 bases, there was a span of 24 bases. This CDR3 has 18 residues. The CDR3 sequence: CASGLFVGGVGRTYGYTF. The CDR3 DNA reads as TGTGCTAGTGGTTTATTTGTTGGGGGGGTGGGGAGGACCTATGGCTACACCTTC.

The chain carries TRBV6-1 and TRBJ1-2; possibly TRBD1 for D (5 bases). The V end lost 6 bases, the J end lost 2 bases, and 7 bases lay between the germline ends. Germline values: CDR1 MNHNS, CDR2 SASEGT. The CDR3 runs to 12 residues. The CDR3 region is CASRNRNYGYTF. DNA for the CDR3: TGTGCCAGCAGGAACAGGAACTATGGCTACACCTTC.

The chain links TRBV18 to TRBJ2-7; D is perhaps TRBD1 (6 bases). Trimming cost V 0 bases and J 7 bases, with 25 bases left between them. From germline, CDR1 is KGHSH and CDR2 LQKENI. The CDR3 spans 18 residues. CDR3 residues: CASSPPFRTEKFIREQYF. CDR3 nucleotides: TGTGCCAGCTCACCACCATTCCGGACAGAAAAGTTCATACGGGAGCAGTACTTC. The complete variable domain, with remaining parts taken from reference TRBV18 and TRBJ2-7, reads NAGVMQNPRHLVRRRGQEARLRCSPMKGHSHVYWYRQLPEEGLKFMVYLQKENIIDESGMPKERFSAEFPKEGPSILRIQQVVRGDSAAYFCASSPPFRTEKFIREQYFGPGTRLTVT.

This rearrangement joins TRBV6-5 to TRBJ2-1; 12 bases match TRBD1. The ends lost 2 bases at V and 9 bases at J; junction bases unmatched: 8. CDR3 length: 16 residues. Germline CDR1 MNHEY, CDR2 SVGAGI. CDR3 nucleotides: TGTGCCAGCAGTTACGGGACAGGGGGCCCAAGGGGTGAGCAGTTCTTC. Translation: CASSYGTGGPRGEQFF.

The J gene is TRBJ2-5, the V gene TRBV5-1, with TRBD2 matching 7 bases. The CDR3 is 15 amino acids. Germline CDR1 is SGHRS and CDR2 is YFSETQ. J gave up 3 bases and V 2 bases, and 7 bases lay outside the gene matches. Here the CDR3 DNA reads TGCGCCAGCAGCTTTCGAGGGAGGGATAAAGAGACCCAGTACTTC. This translates into CASSFRGRDKETQYF. The whole variable domain, remainder taken from reference TRBV5-1 and TRBJ2-5, is KAGVTQTPRYLIKTRGQQVTLSCSPISGHRSVSWYQQTPGQGLQFLFEYFSETQRNKGNFPGRFSGRQFSNSRSEMNVSTLELGDSALYLCASSFRGRDKETQYFGPGTRLLVL.

This chain joins TRBV10-2 and TRBJ1-5; D possibly corresponds to TRBD1 (6 bases). In germline, CDR1 is WSHSY, CDR2 SAAADI. Deletions cut 7 bases from V and 7 bases from J, with 17 bases between. CDR3 length equals 14 residues. CDR3 protein: CASKDSSFEQPQHF. The CDR3 DNA reads as TGCGCCAGCAAGGACAGCTCGTTTGAGCAGCCCCAGCATTTT.

This clone was seen more than once but under ten times. This chain connects TRBV7-9 to TRBJ2-2, with 8 bases aligning to TRBD1. Germline V gives CDR1 SEHNR, CDR2 FQNEAQ (reference sequence). The CDR3 is made up of 16 amino acids. V shed 1 base and J 5 bases; nucleotides not matched to a gene: 6. The CDR3 nucleotides are TGTGCCAGCAGCTTAGAACGGCAGGGGGCGACCGGGGAGCTGTTTTTT. This encodes CASSLERQGATGELFF.

Details on this clone: Other DNA sequences from this sample encode an identical CDR3 as well. This rearrangement joins TRBV7-8 to TRBJ2-5; D is possibly TRBD2 (6 bases). The V gene's germline CDR1 is SGHVS and CDR2 FQNEAQ. V dropped 1 base and J dropped 4 bases, with 22 bases sitting between them. The CDR3 runs to 18 residues. CDR3 region: CASSLGGLAGMGGETQYF. CDR3 DNA: TGTGCCAGCAGCTTAGGAGGACTGGCGGGCATGGGGGGAGAGACCCAGTACTTC.

The rearrangement joins TRBV5-6 to TRBJ1-2, with 7 bases identical to TRBD1. Trimming removed 5 bases from V and 3 bases from J; junction bases left unmatched: 7. This CDR3 is 14 amino acids long. Germline values: CDR1 SGHDT, CDR2 YYEEEE. Here the CDR3 reads CASSREGADYGYTF. DNA for the CDR3: TGTGCCAGCAGTCGCGAGGGGGCAGACTATGGCTACACCTTC.

The table lists this clone with a count of one. The chain employs TRBV20-1 and TRBJ2-1, with TRBD2 matching over 7 bases. This CDR3 is built from 11 residues. The V gene end was trimmed by 3 bases and the J gene end by 12 bases; junction bases not matched to a gene: 5. CDR1 and CDR2 from the germline V gene are DFQATT and SNEGSKA (reference sequence). The CDR3 loop is CSARTPGGQFF. CDR3 nucleotides: TGCAGTGCTAGGACCCCGGGAGGGCAGTTCTTC.

The chain is built from TRBV9 and TRBJ1-3, with 7 bases aligning to TRBD1. From germline, CDR1 is SGDLS and CDR2 YYNGEE. Germline trimming cut 4 bases from V and 0 bases from J; bases unmatched to any gene: 10. This CDR3 has 17 amino acids. For the CDR3, the DNA is TGTGCCAGCAGCCCCCGGACAGGCGATAGCTCTGGAAACACCATATATTTT. Amino acids: CASSPRTGDSSGNTIYF.

V and J are TRBV7-3 and TRBJ2-2; no clear D. The length of the CDR3 is 16 residues. The germline gives CDR1 SGHTA, CDR2 FQGTGA. V lost 2 bases, J lost 0 bases, and 10 bases lay in between. CDR3 loop: CASSLRVASNTGELFF. For the CDR3, the DNA is TGTGCCAGCAGCTTACGGGTGGCATCGAACACCGGGGAGCTGTTTTTT.

The rearrangement links TRBV19 to TRBJ1-6, with 7 positions matching TRBD1. Per the germline V gene, CDR1 is LNHDA and CDR2 is SQIVND (reference sequence). The CDR3 totals 15 residues. V dropped 7 bases and J dropped 7; count of bases not matched to a gene: 10. This chain's CDR3 is CASTNSPTGNSPLHF. The CDR3 DNA reads TGTGCCAGTACCAATTCCCCGACAGGGAATTCACCCCTCCACTTT.

CDR3 sequence reads: CASSEGQGAIQETQYF. The CDR3, as DNA: TGTGCCAGCAGTGAGGGCCAGGGGGCAATCCAAGAGACCCAGTACTTC. The rearrangement uses TRBV2 and TRBJ2-5; 8 bases are shared with TRBD1. This CDR3 region has 16 residues. CDR1 and CDR2 (germline): SNHLY, FYNNEI. V trimming: 3 bases; J trimming: 1 base; junction bases outside the gene matches: 7.

The chain is built from TRBV15 and TRBJ2-1; 7 nucleotides agree with TRBD2. Per germline, CDR1 LNHNV and CDR2 YYDKDF (reference sequence). This CDR3 comprises 16 residues. Trimming took 5 bases from V and 1 from J; bases not matched to a gene: 8. In DNA form, the CDR3 reads TGTGCCACCAGCCTTCCACCTAGCGGATCCTACAATGAGCAGTTCTTC. This translates into CATSLPPSGSYNEQFF.

The gene calls are TRBV11-3 and TRBJ2-7; 7 bases agree with TRBD2. This CDR3 is 15 amino acids long. V dropped 2 bases and J dropped 2; count of bases not matched to a gene: 6. In germline, CDR1 is SGHNT, CDR2 YENEEA. CDR3 bases: TGTGCCAGCAGCTTACGGGGGGTCAGGACCTACGAGCAGTACTTC. Its translation is CASSLRGVRTYEQYF.

The rearrangement joins TRBV6-1 to TRBJ1-6; the match to TRBD1 covers 10 bases. CDR1 is MNHNS and CDR2 is SASEGT in the germline V gene. After removal of 11 bases from V and 6 bases from J, the junction contained 4 bases not matched to a gene. This CDR3 spans 13 amino acids. The CDR3 is CAGQGDINSPLHF. The CDR3, as DNA: TGTGCCGGACAGGGGGATATTAATTCACCCCTCCACTTT.

The V and J genes are TRBV2 and TRBJ1-6; D is ambiguous. This CDR3 contains 13 residues. Germline lookup yields CDR1 SNHLY and CDR2 FYNNEI. V was pared by 9 bases and J by 11 bases, with 17 bases between. CDR3 protein: CAREADGKTPLHF. The CDR3 DNA is TGTGCCAGGGAGGCAGACGGAAAAACACCCCTCCACTTT.

This chain joins TRBV6-5 and TRBJ2-2; a weak D match, TRBD1 (6 bases). CDR1 is MNHEY and CDR2 is SVGAGI in the germline V gene. This CDR3 is built from 15 residues. V shed 7 bases and J shed 2 bases, with 14 bases lying between them. Here the CDR3 reads CASTPGHLNTGELFF. The CDR3 nucleotides read TGTGCCAGCACCCCGGGACACCTCAACACCGGGGAGCTGTTTTTT.

This rearrangement joins TRBV7-8 to TRBJ2-5, with TRBD2 matching 11 bases. Per the germline V gene, CDR1 is SGHVS and CDR2 is FQNEAQ. V lost 5 bases to trimming and J lost 5 bases; unmatched junction nucleotides: 7. The CDR3 sequence is 15 residues long. Here the CDR3 DNA reads TGTGCCAGCAGCACACTAGCGGGGGATCGTGAGACCCAGTACTTC. Residues: CASSTLAGDRETQYF.

Details on this clone: This CDR3 fails to terminate in the conserved phenylalanine or tryptophan, so it likely reflects a read error. The V gene is TRBV5-1, the J gene TRBJ1-6, with TRBD1 matching 8 bases. CDR3 size: 21 residues. V shed 3 bases and J 9 bases; nucleotides not matched to a gene: 26. Germline-derived CDR1 and CDR2 are SGHRS and YFSETQ. CDR3 amino acids: CASSSTGQGIGLGKTGSPLHS. The CDR3 bases are TGCGCCAGCAGCTCGACCGGACAGGGTATAGGCTTAGGCAAGACGGGTTCACCCCTCCACTCT.

J is TRBJ2-7 and V is TRBV20-1; 8 positions agree with TRBD2. Germline-derived CDR1 and CDR2 are DFQATT and SNEGSKA (reference sequence). The V segment lost 5 bases and the J segment 6 bases; nucleotides outside the gene matches: 3. The CDR3 is 11 residues long. Written as DNA, the CDR3 is TGCAGTGCTGATCGGGAGGGCGAGCAGTACTTC. Translated: CSADREGEQYF.

About this clone: In the same sample, other DNA sequences code for this CDR3. J is TRBJ1-5 and V is TRBV6-1; the D gene is possibly TRBD1 (6 bases). Per the germline V gene, CDR1 is MNHNS and CDR2 is SASEGT. The CDR3 extends over 13 amino acids. Deletions cut 8 bases from V and 3 bases from J, with 11 bases between. This CDR3 reads CASSTGNNQPQHF. The CDR3 bases are TGTGCCAGCTCCACAGGGAACAATCAGCCCCAGCATTTT.